This T cell receptor beta chain was documented in a study of molecular identifiers for immune sequencing clone quantification. Using its own MiXCR run on the PCR reads, TCRdb lists one record per CDR3 protein. This sample carries roughly 50,000 distinct CDR3 sequences, around 33% of them seen once, and the ten largest clones take 3.5% to 4%. There are many counts of this clonotype. The antigen is not known. Germline CDR1 and CDR2: SGHTA and FQGNSA. V lost 6 bases to trimming and J lost 7 bases, with 15 bases between them. The length of the CDR3 is 13 residues. With RNA at 10%, 30% or 50%, naive CD8 libraries came from approximately 22,000 to 940,000 sorted cells. Study-level results: Detecting spiked Jurkat TCR RNA from one cell among approximately 1 million naive cells was reportedly possible.

Specimen: naive CD8+ T cells from blood, with Jurkat cell RNA spiked in. Subset reported: FACS-sorted CD8+CD4-CCR7+CD45RA+ naive T cells. The V and J genes are TRBV7-2 and TRBJ2-5, with D possibly being TRBD1 or TRBD2 (5 bases each). This clonotype was sampled from a human donor in good health. Some libraries in this study had Jurkat cell RNA spiked in. CDR3 amino acids: CASRDGTQRTQYF. The CDR3 DNA sequence: TGTGCCAGCAGGGATGGGACCCAACGGACCCAGTACTTC.